The clone carrying this T cell receptor beta chain was observed many times. RNA transcripts were the template for amplifying TCR beta CDR3 regions. The HTBI primer set drove a first-round RT-PCR of the TCR CDR3. MiXCR was run by TCRdb on the multiplex PCR reads, yielding one entry per CDR3 protein. Of around 250,000 distinct CDR3 sequences listed, about 15% are singletons. The data were taken from a study of T cells in Graves' hyperthyroidism and ophthalmopathy. The blood sample predates any ophthalmopathy symptoms, coming from first hyperthyroidism diagnosis. Germline loops: CDR1 SGHVS, CDR2 FQNEAQ. This CDR3 spans 17 amino acids. Trimming pared 6 bases from V and 3 bases from J, leaving 22 bases between.

Input material: blood. This receptor was taken from a woman between 40 and 50 years old with Graves' hyperthyroidism that later progressed to Graves' ophthalmopathy. The chain is built from TRBV7-8 and TRBJ2-3, with a weak D call TRBD2 (6 bases). CDR3 loop: CASRLSGGIRGTDTQYF. The CDR3 bases are TGTGCCAGCAGACTTTCGGGCGGGATCAGAGGTACAGATACGCAGTATTTT.